This T cell receptor (beta chain) was found in a study of CD8 T cells in ankylosing spondylitis. Turning to this clonotype: The antigen is undetermined.

Using its own MiXCR run on the 5' RACE reads, TCRdb lists one record per CDR3 protein. The repertoire has approximately 220,000 distinct CDR3 sequences, around 18% of them found once; the top ten carry roughly 43%. Notes on the study in general: In ankylosing spondylitis blood, a motif of roughly 8 highly homologous TCR beta variants appeared characteristic.

The TCR was taken from a male donor with ankylosing spondylitis. Sequenced: blood, either unsorted or a sorted T cell fraction (not recorded which).

The CDR3 loop is CASISFPGPPPREQYF. CDR3 bases: TGTGCCAGCATCTCCTTCCCGGGCCCTCCCCCTCGCGAGCAGTACTTC. The V and J genes are TRBV7-9 and TRBJ2-7; D call uncertain. Germline V gene sequence: CDR1 SEHNR, CDR2 FQNEAQ (reference sequence). The CDR3 contains 16 residues. V was pared by 7 bases and J by 6 bases, with 25 bases between. Full variable domain (rest looked up from reference TRBV7-9 and TRBJ2-7): DTGVSQNPRHKITKRGQNVTFRCDPISEHNRLYWYRQTLGQGPEFLTYFQNEAQLEKSRLLSDRFSAERPKGSFSTLEIQRTEQGDSAMYLCASISFPGPPPREQYFGPGTRLTVT.